This T cell receptor beta chain came from a study of T cell responses to AZD1222 COVID-19 vaccine. Study observations and caveats: Every sample of the repertoires postdated the peak T cell response. Targets within unmutated variant regions were reportedly found for nearly half of spike-specific TCRs. Donors were largely white British and mainly female; clonal diversity was possibly underestimated.

Using immunoSEQ multiplex PCR, the repertoire was profiled, and TCRdb retains in-frame clones only, with some absent. The profile shows 100,000 to 150,000 clones, approximately 89% of them singletons. V was cut by 0 bases and J by 1 base, with 6 bases left in between. CDR1 SGHTA and CDR2 FQGNSA come from the germline V gene. This CDR3 is 14 amino acids long. In the case of this clone: As yet, its antigen is unknown.

The sequence was obtained from an adult who received the AZD1222 COVID-19 vaccine. Sequenced material: peripheral blood, taken 28 days after the second AZD1222 dose. The chain carries TRBV7-2 and TRBJ1-1; D ambiguous. CDR3 protein: CASSLARANTEAFF. The DNA for the CDR3 is TGTGCCAGCAGCTTAGCGAGGGCGAACACTGAAGCTTTCTTT.